This T cell receptor beta chain originates from a study of CD8 T cells in Susac syndrome. Both CD4+ and CD8+ T cells were negatively isolated, and TEMRA cells underwent FACS enrichment. Random hexamers primed reverse transcription of about 0.45 to 1 ug RNA. The authors amplified TCR beta CDR3 across 54 Vbeta and 13 Jbeta using immunoSEQ multiplex PCR. Each CDR3 protein gets one entry after TCRdb re-called the immunoSEQ multiplex PCR reads with MiXCR. The profile shows about 190,000 distinct CDR3 sequences, about 95% of them singletons. The CDR3 has 17 residues. J gave up 2 bases and V 7 bases, and 14 bases lay outside the gene matches. Germline lookup yields CDR1 MNHEY and CDR2 SVGEGT.

The sample consisted of CD8+ T cells from PBMCs. The receptor was derived from a human donor with Susac syndrome. The chain employs TRBV6-2 or TRBV6-3 and TRBJ2-7, with 10 bases matching TRBD2. CDR3 region: CASTPGPTSGVTYEQYF. CDR3 nucleotide sequence: TGTGCCAGCACCCCCGGTCCCACTAGCGGGGTGACCTACGAGCAGTACTTC.